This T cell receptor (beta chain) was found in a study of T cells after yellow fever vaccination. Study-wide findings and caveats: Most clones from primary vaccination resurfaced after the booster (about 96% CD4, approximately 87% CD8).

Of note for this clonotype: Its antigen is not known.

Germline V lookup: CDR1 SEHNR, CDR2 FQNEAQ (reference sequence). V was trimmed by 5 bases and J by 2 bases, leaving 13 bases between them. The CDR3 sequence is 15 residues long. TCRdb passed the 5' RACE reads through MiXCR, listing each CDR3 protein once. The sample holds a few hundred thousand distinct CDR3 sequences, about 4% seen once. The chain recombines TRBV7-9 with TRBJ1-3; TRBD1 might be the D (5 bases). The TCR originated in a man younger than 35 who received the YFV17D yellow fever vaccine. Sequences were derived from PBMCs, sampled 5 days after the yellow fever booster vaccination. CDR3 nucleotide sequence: TGTGCCAGCAGCGTTCGACAGTCCGCTGGAAACACCATATATTTT. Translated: CASSVRQSAGNTIYF.